This T cell receptor (beta chain) derives from a study of CD8 T cells in Susac syndrome (dated by TCRdb to the late 2010s). In terms of the full investigation: The study used repertoire sequencing to test whether antigen drove CD8+ T cell activation and differentiation in Susac syndrome.

What the study reported, not specific to this receptor: The TCR sequencing and HLA analysis was acknowledged to have included a relatively small number of individuals.

RNA was extracted with the RNeasy kit and about 0.5 to 1 ug was reverse transcribed using random hexamers. The immunoSEQ multiplex PCR assay, which covers 54 Vbeta and 13 Jbeta segments, was used to amplify TCR beta CDR3 regions. Bias from PCR amplification was corrected by using a synthetic template baseline for primer optimization and for computational correction. The source study handled its data this way. Only productive sequences were kept, with reads annotated to V, D and J genes according to IMGT and analyzed in immunoSEQ Analyzer. Clonality was computed as one minus Shannon entropy normalized by log2 of the number of productive unique sequences. For each patient and control, public and private clones were evaluated within the 100 most prevalent clones. Clones were defined as Susac-specific if absent from the healthy and MS cohorts, from around 1,000 published viral clones and from other ImmuneACCESS disease sequences. TCRdb cleaned the public reads at Q25 with fastp, built clones with MiXCR and kept in-frame beta chains. Merged by CDR3 protein, the rows form single entries marked with the most common genes and DNA. It is TCRdb's table, rather than the study itself, that gives the V and J calls and clone size. The sample has roughly 120,000 distinct CDR3 sequences on record, 94% of them singletons. About 0.089% of the sample rests with the top ten.

Comment on this clonotype: Its antigen is currently not known. No base qualities exist here, and no much larger clone lies one base off it.

Peripheral blood CD8+ and CD4+ T cells from healthy donors, Susac syndrome patients and multiple sclerosis patients were profiled using high-throughput TCR beta sequencing. Healthy donors were age- and sex-matched controls. Bulk CD8+ and CD4+ T cells were purified magnetically by negative isolation, whereas CD8+ TEMRA cells were enriched by FACS. Blood was drawn into EDTA tubes, processed within 24 hours, and PBMCs were isolated by density gradient centrifugation. PBMCs destined for TCR sequencing were cryopreserved in liquid nitrogen and later thawed in a 37 °C water bath. A purity of at least 90% was achieved for sorted or isolated CD4+, CD8+ and CD8+ TEMRA cells. V is reduced by 0 bases and J by 3 bases, leaving a spacing of 17 bases between them. CDR1 and CDR2, looked up from the germline V gene (reference sequence), are LNHNV and YYDKDF. Inclusive of the bounding cysteine and phenylalanine, the CDR3 is 17 residues long. Only the CDR3 DNA is retained, 51 bases long and in frame from the first base.

Sequences were obtained from CD4+ T cells from PBMCs. The sequence came from a human donor in good health. The chain couples TRBV15 to TRBJ1-1; TRBD1 is a weak D gene call, 6 bases matching. The DNA is as follows: TGTGCCACCAGCAGAGACGAGTTCGGGGGCTACGACACTGAAGCTTTCTTT. Translated, it gives CATSRDEFGGYDTEAFF. Beyond the CDR3, the reference TRBV15 and TRBJ1-1 genes provide the residues; the full variable domain reads: DAMVIQNPRYQVTQFGKPVTLSCSQTLNHNVMYWYQQKSSQAPKLLFHYYDKDFNNEADTPDNFQSRRPNTSFCFLDIRSPGLGDTAMYLCATSRDEFGGYDTEAFFGQGTRLTVV.